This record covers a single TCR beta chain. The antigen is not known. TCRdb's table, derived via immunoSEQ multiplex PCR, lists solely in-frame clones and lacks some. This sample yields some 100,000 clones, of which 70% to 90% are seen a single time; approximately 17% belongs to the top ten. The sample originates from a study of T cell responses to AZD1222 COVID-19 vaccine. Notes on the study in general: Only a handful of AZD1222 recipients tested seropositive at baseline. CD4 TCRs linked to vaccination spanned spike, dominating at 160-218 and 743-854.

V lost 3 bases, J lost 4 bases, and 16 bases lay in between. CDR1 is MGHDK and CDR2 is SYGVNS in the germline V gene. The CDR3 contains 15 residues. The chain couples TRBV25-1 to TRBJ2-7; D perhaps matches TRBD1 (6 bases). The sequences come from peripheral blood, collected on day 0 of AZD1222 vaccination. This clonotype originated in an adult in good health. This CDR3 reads CASSDFSGAPYEQYF. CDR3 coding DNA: TGTGCCAGCAGTGATTTTTCAGGGGCCCCTTACGAGCAGTACTTC.